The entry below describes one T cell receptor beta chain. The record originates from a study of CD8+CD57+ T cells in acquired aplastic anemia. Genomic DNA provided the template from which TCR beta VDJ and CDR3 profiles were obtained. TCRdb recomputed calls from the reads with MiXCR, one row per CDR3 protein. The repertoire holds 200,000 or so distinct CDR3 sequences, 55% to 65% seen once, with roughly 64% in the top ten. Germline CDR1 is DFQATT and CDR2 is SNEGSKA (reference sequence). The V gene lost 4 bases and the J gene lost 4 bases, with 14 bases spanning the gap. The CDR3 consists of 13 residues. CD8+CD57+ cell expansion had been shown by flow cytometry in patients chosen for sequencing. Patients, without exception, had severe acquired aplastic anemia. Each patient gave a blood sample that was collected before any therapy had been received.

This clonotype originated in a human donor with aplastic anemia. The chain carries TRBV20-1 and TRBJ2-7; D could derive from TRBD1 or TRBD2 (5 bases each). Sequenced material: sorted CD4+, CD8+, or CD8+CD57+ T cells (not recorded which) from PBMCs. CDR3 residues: CSATGTSSYEQYF. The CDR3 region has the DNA TGCAGTGCTACCGGGACGAGCTCTTACGAGCAGTACTTC.